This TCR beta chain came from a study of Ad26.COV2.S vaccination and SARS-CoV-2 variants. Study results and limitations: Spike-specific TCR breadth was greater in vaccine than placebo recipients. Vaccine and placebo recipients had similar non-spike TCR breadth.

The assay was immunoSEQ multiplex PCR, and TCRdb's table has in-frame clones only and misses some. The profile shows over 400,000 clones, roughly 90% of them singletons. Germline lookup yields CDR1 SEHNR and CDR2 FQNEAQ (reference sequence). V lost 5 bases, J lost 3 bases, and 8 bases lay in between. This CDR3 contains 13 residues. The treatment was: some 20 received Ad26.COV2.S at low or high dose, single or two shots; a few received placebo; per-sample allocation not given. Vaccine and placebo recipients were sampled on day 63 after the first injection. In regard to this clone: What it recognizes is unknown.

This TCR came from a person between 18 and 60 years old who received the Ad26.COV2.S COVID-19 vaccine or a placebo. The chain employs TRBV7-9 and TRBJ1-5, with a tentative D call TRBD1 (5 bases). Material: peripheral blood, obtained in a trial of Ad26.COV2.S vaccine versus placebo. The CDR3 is CASSQGNNQPQHF. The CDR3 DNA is TGTGCCAGCAGCCAGGGCAACAATCAGCCCCAGCATTTT.